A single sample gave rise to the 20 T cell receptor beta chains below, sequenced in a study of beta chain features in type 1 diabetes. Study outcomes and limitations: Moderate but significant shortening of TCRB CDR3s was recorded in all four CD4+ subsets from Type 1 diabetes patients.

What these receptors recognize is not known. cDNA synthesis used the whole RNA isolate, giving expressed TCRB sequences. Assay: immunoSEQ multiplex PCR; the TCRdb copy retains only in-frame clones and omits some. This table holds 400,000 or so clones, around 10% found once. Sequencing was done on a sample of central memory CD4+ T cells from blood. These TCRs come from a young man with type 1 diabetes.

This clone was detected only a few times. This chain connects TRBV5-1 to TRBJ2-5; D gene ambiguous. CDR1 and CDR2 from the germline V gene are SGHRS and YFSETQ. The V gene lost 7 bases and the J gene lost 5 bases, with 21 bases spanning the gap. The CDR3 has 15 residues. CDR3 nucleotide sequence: TGCGCCAGCGCCTTCCTAAAGAGTCAAGGGGAGACCCAGTACTTC. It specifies CASAFLKSQGETQYF.

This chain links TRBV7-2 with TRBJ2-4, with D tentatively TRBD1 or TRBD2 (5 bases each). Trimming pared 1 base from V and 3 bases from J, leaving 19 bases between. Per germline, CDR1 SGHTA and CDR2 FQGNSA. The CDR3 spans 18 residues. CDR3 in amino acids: CASSLVGAGNAGKNIQYF. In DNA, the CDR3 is TGTGCCAGCAGCTTAGTCGGGGCAGGAAATGCGGGCAAAAACATTCAGTACTTC.

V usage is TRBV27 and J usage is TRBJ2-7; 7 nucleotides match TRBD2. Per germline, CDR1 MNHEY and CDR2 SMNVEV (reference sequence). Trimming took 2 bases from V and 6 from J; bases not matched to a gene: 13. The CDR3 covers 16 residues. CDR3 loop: CASSLGAGARFSEQYF. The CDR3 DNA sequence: TGTGCCAGCAGTTTAGGGGCGGGAGCCCGATTCTCCGAGCAGTACTTC.

CDR3 sequence reads: CASSQRDYPWGEQYF. The CDR3 bases are TGTGCCAGCAGCCAACGGGACTACCCCTGGGGGGAGCAGTACTTC. The rearrangement joins TRBV9 to TRBJ2-7; 7 bases are a match to TRBD2. Germline V gene sequence: CDR1 SGDLS, CDR2 YYNGEE. This CDR3 is built from 15 residues. V dropped 4 bases and J dropped 7; count of bases not matched to a gene: 14. Full variable domain (missing parts from reference TRBV9 and TRBJ2-7): DSGVTQTPKHLITATGQRVTLRCSPRSGDLSVYWYQQSLDQGLQFLIQYYNGEERAKGNILERFSAQQFPDLHSELNLSSLELGDSALYFCASSQRDYPWGEQYFGPGTRLTVT.

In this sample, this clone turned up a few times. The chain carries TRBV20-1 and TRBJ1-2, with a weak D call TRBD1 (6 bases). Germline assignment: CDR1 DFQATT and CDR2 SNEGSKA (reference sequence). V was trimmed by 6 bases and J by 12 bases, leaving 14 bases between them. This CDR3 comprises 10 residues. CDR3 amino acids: CSAEQGAHTF. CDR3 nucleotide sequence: TGCAGTGCGGAACAGGGCGCCCACACCTTC.

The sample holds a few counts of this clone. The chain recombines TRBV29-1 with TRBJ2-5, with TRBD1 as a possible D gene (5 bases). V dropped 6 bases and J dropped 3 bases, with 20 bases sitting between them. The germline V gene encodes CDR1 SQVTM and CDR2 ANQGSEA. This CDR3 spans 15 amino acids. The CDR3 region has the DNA TGCAGCGTGGGGCCCAGGGCCTACAATGAAGAGACCCAGTACTTC. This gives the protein CSVGPRAYNEETQYF. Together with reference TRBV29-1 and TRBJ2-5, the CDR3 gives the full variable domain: SAVISQKPSRDICQRGTSLTIQCQVDSQVTMMFWYRQQPGQSLTLIATANQGSEATYESGFVIDKFPISRPNLTFSTLTVSNMSPEDSSIYLCSVGPRAYNEETQYFGPGTRLLVL.

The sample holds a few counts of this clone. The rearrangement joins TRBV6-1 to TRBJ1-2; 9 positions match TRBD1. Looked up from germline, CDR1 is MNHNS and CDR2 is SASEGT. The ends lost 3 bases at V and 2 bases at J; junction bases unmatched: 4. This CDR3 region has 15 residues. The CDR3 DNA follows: TGTGCCAGCAGTGATGGACAGGGGATAAACTATGGCTACACCTTC. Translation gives CASSDGQGINYGYTF.

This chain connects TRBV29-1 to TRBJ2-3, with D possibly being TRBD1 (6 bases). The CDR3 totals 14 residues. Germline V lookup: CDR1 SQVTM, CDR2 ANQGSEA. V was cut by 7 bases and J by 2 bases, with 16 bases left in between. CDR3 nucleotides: TGCAGCGCCCGGTCGACAGGCGCCACAGATACGCAGTATTTT. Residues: CSARSTGATDTQYF.

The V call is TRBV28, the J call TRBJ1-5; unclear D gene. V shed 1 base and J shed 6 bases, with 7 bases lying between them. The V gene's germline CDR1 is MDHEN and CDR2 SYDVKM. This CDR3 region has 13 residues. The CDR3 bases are TGTGCCAGCAGTTTATCCCTGAGTCAGCCCCAGCATTTT. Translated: CASSLSLSQPQHF.

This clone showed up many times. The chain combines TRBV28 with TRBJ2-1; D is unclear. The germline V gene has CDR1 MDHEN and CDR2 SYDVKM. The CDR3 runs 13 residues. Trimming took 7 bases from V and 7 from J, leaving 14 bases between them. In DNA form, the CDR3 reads TGTGCCAGCACCATCCACTCTTTAAATGAGCAGTTCTTC. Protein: CASTIHSLNEQFF.

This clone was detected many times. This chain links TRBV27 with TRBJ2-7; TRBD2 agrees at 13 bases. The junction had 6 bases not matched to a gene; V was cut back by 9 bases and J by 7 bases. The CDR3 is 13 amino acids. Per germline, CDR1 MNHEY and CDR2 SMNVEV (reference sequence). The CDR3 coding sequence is TGTGCCAGTAAACTAGCGGGAGGGGGAGAGCAGTACTTC. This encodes CASKLAGGGEQYF.

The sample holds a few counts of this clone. For the CDR3, the DNA is TGTGCCAGCAGCCGAAGAGGTACTCGCACAGATACGCAGTATTTT. This codes for CASSRRGTRTDTQYF. The chain recombines TRBV7-8 with TRBJ2-3; D uncertain. The germline CDR1 and CDR2 sequences are SGHVS and FQNEAQ. Trimming stripped 5 bases from V and 1 base from J, with 13 bases between. The CDR3 length is 15 residues.

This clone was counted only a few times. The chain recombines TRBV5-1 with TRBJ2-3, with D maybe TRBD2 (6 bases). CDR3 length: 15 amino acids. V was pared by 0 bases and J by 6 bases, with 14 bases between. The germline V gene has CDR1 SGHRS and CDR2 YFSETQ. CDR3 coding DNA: TGCGCCAGCAGCTTGGTCGGGACTCTAAAGGATACGCAGTATTTT. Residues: CASSLVGTLKDTQYF.

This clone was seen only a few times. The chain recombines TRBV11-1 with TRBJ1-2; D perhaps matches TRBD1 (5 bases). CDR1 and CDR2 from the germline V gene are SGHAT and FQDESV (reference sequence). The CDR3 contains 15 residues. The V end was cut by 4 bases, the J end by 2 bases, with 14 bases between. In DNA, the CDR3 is TGTGCCAGCAGCTCCCGGACAAACGTAAACTATGGCTACACCTTC. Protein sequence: CASSSRTNVNYGYTF.

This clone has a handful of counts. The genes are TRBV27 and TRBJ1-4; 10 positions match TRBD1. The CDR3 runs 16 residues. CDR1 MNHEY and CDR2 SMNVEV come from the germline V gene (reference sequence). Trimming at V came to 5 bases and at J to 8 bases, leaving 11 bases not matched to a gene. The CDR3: CASSAIWGQGSEKLFF. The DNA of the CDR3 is TGTGCCAGCAGTGCCATCTGGGGACAGGGGAGCGAAAAACTGTTTTTT.

The CDR3 coding sequence is TGTGCCAGCTCGCTGGACACCTACAGGGGCTACACCTTC. Protein product: CASSLDTYRGYTF. The chain combines TRBV18 with TRBJ1-2, with D perhaps TRBD1 (5 bases). The V gene's germline CDR1 is KGHSH and CDR2 LQKENI. The length of the CDR3 is 13 residues. Deletions cut 6 bases from V and 8 bases from J, with 16 bases between. Together with reference TRBV18 and TRBJ1-2, the CDR3 gives the full variable domain: NAGVMQNPRHLVRRRGQEARLRCSPMKGHSHVYWYRQLPEEGLKFMVYLQKENIIDESGMPKERFSAEFPKEGPSILRIQQVVRGDSAAYFCASSLDTYRGYTFGSGTRLTVV.

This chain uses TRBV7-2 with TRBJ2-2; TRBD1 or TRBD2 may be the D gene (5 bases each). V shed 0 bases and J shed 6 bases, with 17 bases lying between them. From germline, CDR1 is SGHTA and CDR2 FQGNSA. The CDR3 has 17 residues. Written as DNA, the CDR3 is TGTGCCAGCAGCTTAGCGCTCAATCGGCAGGGAGCCGGGGAGCTGTTTTTT. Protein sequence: CASSLALNRQGAGELFF.

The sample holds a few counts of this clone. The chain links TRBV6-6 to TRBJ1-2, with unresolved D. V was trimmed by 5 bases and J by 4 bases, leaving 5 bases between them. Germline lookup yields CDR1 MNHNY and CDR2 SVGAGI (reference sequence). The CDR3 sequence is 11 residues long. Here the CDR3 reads CASSESYGYTF. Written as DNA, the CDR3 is TGTGCCAGCAGTGAGAGCTATGGCTACACCTTC.

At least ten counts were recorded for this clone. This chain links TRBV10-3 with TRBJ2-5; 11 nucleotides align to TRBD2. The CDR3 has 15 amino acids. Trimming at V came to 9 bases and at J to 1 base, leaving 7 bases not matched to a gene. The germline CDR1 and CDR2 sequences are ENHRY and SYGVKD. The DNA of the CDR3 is TGTGCCATAGCCTCCGGGACTAGCGGCCAAGAGACCCAGTACTTC. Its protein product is CAIASGTSGQETQYF.

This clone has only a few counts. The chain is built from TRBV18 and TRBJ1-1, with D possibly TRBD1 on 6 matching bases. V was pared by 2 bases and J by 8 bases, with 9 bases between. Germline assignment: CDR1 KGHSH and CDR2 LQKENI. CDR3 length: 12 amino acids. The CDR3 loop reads CASSPDRIEAFF. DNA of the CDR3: TGTGCCAGCTCACCAGACAGGATAGAAGCTTTCTTT.